This T cell receptor (beta chain) is from a study of cytomegalovirus exposure and HLA in healthy donors. Study background: Counted in an early data release were approximately 80 million unique TCRs from HLA-typed donors.

General observations from the study: Among the CMV-associated chains, three were confirmed in vitro as specific for CMV antigens. Donor immune exposure was known only as CMV serostatus.

Of note for this clone: Its target is not known.

Amplification used 60 Vbeta primers and 13 Jbeta primers. Assay: immunoSEQ multiplex PCR; the TCRdb copy retains only in-frame clones and omits some. The repertoire has tens of thousands of clones, 62% of them found once; the top ten carry roughly 4%. Each of the donors was a healthy bone marrow donor. The specimen sequenced was PBMCs. The TCR comes from a male donor in good health and CMV-seropositive.

The CDR3 sequence: CASSLKGGQGEQYF. The CDR3 region has the DNA TGTGCCAGCAGCTTAAAGGGGGGGCAAGGCGAGCAGTACTTC. The chain combines TRBV11-3 with TRBJ2-7; a possible D gene is TRBD2 (7 bases). Trimming removed 2 bases from V and 6 bases from J, with 14 bases in between. The CDR3 has 14 amino acids. The germline V gene encodes CDR1 SGHNT and CDR2 YENEEA. The complete variable domain, with remaining parts taken from reference TRBV11-3 and TRBJ2-7, reads EAGVVQSPRYKIIEKKQPVAFWCNPISGHNTLYWYLQNLGQGPELLIRYENEEAVDDSQLPKDRFSAERLKGVDSTLKIQPAELGDSAVYLCASSLKGGQGEQYFGPGTRLTVT.